Listed below are T cell receptor beta chains from one sample, sequenced in a study of T-cell reconstitution after alpha-beta-depleted transplantation in children. MiXCR was run by TCRdb on the PCR reads, yielding one entry per CDR3 protein. The sample carries around 530,000 distinct CDR3 sequences, approximately 32% recorded once. Material: PBMCs from the stem cell graft donor, obtained from the stem cell graft. The source of these receptors is a human donor who donated a stem cell graft to a child with aplastic anemia. Both conserved end residues are part of each CDR3. The D gene is left open where the match is weak. Size is stated for part of the rows, as once, few or many counts, or as a class when the clone is expanded.

CDR3nt	CDR3aa	v_gene	j_gene	abundance	d_gene	len
TGCGCCAGCAGCCAAGACGTACAGGATGGGGGCATTCAGTACTTC	CASSQDVQDGGIQYF	TRBV4-3	TRBJ2-4	few	.	15
TGTGCCAGCAGTTCAAGAGGGGGGCCCCACAATGAGCAGTTCTTC	CASSSRGGPHNEQFF	TRBV6-5	TRBJ2-1	few	.	15
TGCAGTGCTAGGGCAGGACGGACTAATTCACCCCTCCACTTT	CSARAGRTNSPLHF	TRBV20-1	TRBJ1-6	.	.	14
TGTGCCAGTAGTATTGGAGGGTTTGAAGCTTTCTTT	CASSIGGFEAFF	TRBV19	TRBJ1-1	many	.	12
TGTGCCAGCAGCTCCGCTGGACGGAATGAAGCTTTCTTT	CASSSAGRNEAFF	TRBV13	TRBJ1-1	.	.	13
TGCAGCGTGGCTTTCAGGGACGAGCCCTACGAGCAGTACTTC	CSVAFRDEPYEQYF	TRBV29-1	TRBJ2-7	.	.	14
TGCAGTCGAATATCCCTAGCGGGAGGACCCTACAATGAGCAGTTCTTC	CSRISLAGGPYNEQFF	TRBV20-1	TRBJ2-1	few	TRBD2	16
TGTGCCAGCAGCCGTGACAGGGGGAATTCACCCCTCCACTTT	CASSRDRGNSPLHF	TRBV7-8	TRBJ1-6	many	TRBD1	14
TGCAGTGCGCCCCCGCGCGGTATTAAGTCGGGTACGCAGTATTTT	CSAPPRGIKSGTQYF	TRBV20-1	TRBJ2-3	many	.	15
TGTGCCAGCAGTTACTCGGGACTGACCGGGGAGCTGTTTTTT	CASSYSGLTGELFF	TRBV6-2/TRBV6-3	TRBJ2-2	few	.	14
TGTGCCAGCAGTGAAAGGGGACAGGGGATATTTGAGCAGTTCTTC	CASSERGQGIFEQFF	TRBV2	TRBJ2-1	.	TRBD1	15
TGTGCCTGGAGTGATCCTCTGACAGGGAGCGACACCATATATTTT	CAWSDPLTGSDTIYF	TRBV30	TRBJ1-3	few	TRBD1	15
TGTGCCAGCAGTTTGGGGACTAGCGGGAGCACCGGGGAGCTGTTTTTT	CASSLGTSGSTGELFF	TRBV12-3/TRBV12-4	TRBJ2-2	.	TRBD2	16
TGTGCCAGCAGCCGAGGACTAGCGGGAGTAATATCGGGTGAGCAGTTCTTC	CASSRGLAGVISGEQFF	TRBV28	TRBJ2-1	few	TRBD2	17
TGTGCCAGCAGCTTAGTCAGTCAAGAGACCCAGTACTTC	CASSLVSQETQYF	TRBV7-2	TRBJ2-5	.	.	13
TGTGCCAGCAGCTATTCCGGGACTAGTGGACAGACCCAGTACTTC	CASSYSGTSGQTQYF	TRBV7-2	TRBJ2-5	.	TRBD2	15